What follows are 7 T cell receptor beta chains derived from one specimen sequenced in a study of cytomegalovirus exposure and HLA in healthy donors. Vbeta (60) and Jbeta (13) primers were used in the PCR. Libraries were prepared by immunoSEQ multiplex PCR; TCRdb keeps only in-frame clonotypes and omits some of them. The table has approximately 56,000 clones, 72% seen once. The sample was PBMCs. The source is a woman aged 50 to 60 in good health and CMV-seropositive.

This clone was picked up one time. The chain links TRBV5-1 to TRBJ1-5, with 10 bases identical to TRBD1. Germline V CDR1 and CDR2: SGHRS, YFSETQ. The ends lost 4 bases at V and 7 bases at J; junction bases unmatched: 5. CDR3 length equals 14 residues. In nucleotides, the CDR3 is TGCGCCAGCAGCCTCGGGACAGGGGAACAGCCCCAGCATTTT. Protein: CASSLGTGEQPQHF.

In its sample, this clone was seen a few times. This sequence joins TRBV13 and TRBJ2-1; 7 bases align to TRBD2. J lost 4 bases, V lost 0 bases, and 6 bases had no gene match. The CDR3 sequence is 16 residues long. Per the germline V gene, CDR1 is PRHDT and CDR2 is FYEKMQ (reference sequence). As DNA, the CDR3 is TGTGCCAGCAGCTTAGGCTGGGCTAGCGGATACAATGAGCAGTTCTTC. It codes for CASSLGWASGYNEQFF.

The chain joins TRBV28 to TRBJ2-3, with 10 bases lining up with TRBD1. The CDR3 has 17 amino acids. The germline CDR1 and CDR2 sequences are MDHEN and SYDVKM. Unmatched junction bases numbered 10, after V lost 4 bases and J lost 3 bases. The CDR3 bases are TGTGCCAGCAGTTCCACCCTCCGGGACAGGGGAACAGATACGCAGTATTTT. This gives the protein CASSSTLRDRGTDTQYF.

The chain combines TRBV7-2 with TRBJ2-1, with D uncertain. Germline V gene lookup returns CDR1 SGHTA and CDR2 FQGNSA. V lost 1 base, J lost 5 bases, and 12 bases lay in between. The CDR3 extends over 15 amino acids. The chain's CDR3 is CASSLVASRHNEQFF. The CDR3 bases are TGTGCCAGCAGCTTAGTAGCCTCACGCCACAATGAGCAGTTCTTC.

Of note for this clone: The junction departs from germline at one end; a sequencing error may be responsible. This rearrangement joins TRBV19 to TRBJ1-2; TRBD1 matches 12 bases. Germline lookup yields CDR1 LNHDA and CDR2 SQIVND (reference sequence). The CDR3 is 19 amino acids. The CDR3 loop reads CASGIRRDRGRSSGDGYTF. CDR3 nucleotides: TGTGCCAGTGGTATTCGGCGGGACAGGGGGCGCTCATCAGGCGATGGCTACACCTTC.

The rearrangement links TRBV5-5 to TRBJ1-6; 7 nucleotides match TRBD1. The CDR3 sequence is 15 residues long. The germline V gene encodes CDR1 SGHKS and CDR2 YYEKEE (reference sequence). V trimming: 2 bases; J trimming: 7 bases; junction bases outside the gene matches: 6. CDR3: CASSFQGTENSPLHF. The CDR3 DNA is TGTGCCAGCAGCTTCCAAGGGACAGAAAATTCACCCCTCCACTTT.

This chain joins TRBV9 and TRBJ2-1, with 10 positions matching TRBD2. This CDR3 has 15 residues. V lost 3 bases and J lost 5; bases outside the gene matches: 5. CDR1 is SGDLS and CDR2 is YYNGEE in the germline V gene. CDR3 DNA: TGTGCCAGCAGCGGATTTAGCGGGGGGCACAATGAGCAGTTCTTC. It specifies CASSGFSGGHNEQFF.